This T cell receptor (beta chain) was captured in a study of monozygotic twins with inflammatory bowel disease. Study results and caveats: People with IBD had fewer clonotypes in common with others than healthy twins did, especially with disease activity.

Each CDR3 protein gets one entry in TCRdb, which reprocessed the 5' RACE reads and gives no DNA. This sample's table reports under 150,000 distinct CDR3 sequences. This CDR3 contains 17 residues. Germline V gene sequence: CDR1 MDHEN, CDR2 SYDVKM. The authors isolated total RNA from whole blood without sorting T cells. On this clonotype itself: Its antigen is undetermined.

Material: blood. The chain uses TRBV28 and TRBJ1-4; the D gene TCRdb calls, TRBD1, cannot be checked with no DNA. This receptor was taken from a human donor with ulcerative colitis or Crohn's disease, or a healthy co-twin of an affected twin (not recorded which). The CDR3 reads CASSSPREGATNEKLFF.